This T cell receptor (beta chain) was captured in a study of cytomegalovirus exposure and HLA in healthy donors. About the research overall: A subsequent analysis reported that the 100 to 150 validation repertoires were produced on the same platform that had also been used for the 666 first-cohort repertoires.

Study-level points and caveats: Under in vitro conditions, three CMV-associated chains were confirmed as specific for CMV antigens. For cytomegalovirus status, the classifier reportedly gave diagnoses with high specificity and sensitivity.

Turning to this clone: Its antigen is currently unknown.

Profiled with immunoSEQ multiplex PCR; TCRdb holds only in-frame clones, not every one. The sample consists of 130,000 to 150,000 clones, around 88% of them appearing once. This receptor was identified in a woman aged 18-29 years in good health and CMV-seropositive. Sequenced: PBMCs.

CDR3 amino acids: CASSPPTAREGYTF. The DNA for the CDR3 is TGTGCCAGTAGTCCTCCGACAGCGCGAGAGGGCTACACCTTC. The chain links TRBV19 to TRBJ1-2; a weak D match, TRBD1 (5 bases). This CDR3 region has 14 residues. In germline, CDR1 is LNHDA, CDR2 SQIVND (reference sequence). Trimming took 5 bases from V and 8 from J, leaving 18 bases between them.